The clone carrying this TCR beta chain has just one count. No antigen is known for it. The germline V gene has CDR1 SEHNR and CDR2 FQNEAQ (reference sequence). CDR3 length: 13 residues. Trimming took 3 bases from V and 14 from J, leaving 19 bases between them. These data originate in a study of cytomegalovirus exposure and HLA in healthy donors. Overall study context: An early release of data contained tens of millions of unique TCRs, which came from HLA-typed donors.

Study conclusions and caveats: An analysis done earlier found most TCR beta V segments productive about 87% or about 30% of the time.

PCR was performed using 60 Vbeta and 13 Jbeta primers. TCRdb keeps only in-frame clones here, not all; method: immunoSEQ multiplex PCR. Of around 100,000 clones listed, around 80% are singletons. Sequences were obtained from PBMCs. The chain is built from TRBV7-9 and TRBJ1-1; possible D gene TRBD1, 6 bases. This TCR was sampled from a woman in her forties in good health and CMV-seronegative. The DNA for the CDR3 is TGTGCCAGCAGCTTGACGGGACAAGATTTAATCTTCTTT. It translates to CASSLTGQDLIFF.